The 7 T cell receptor beta chains presented below share a single source sample, sequenced in a study of blood T cells in healthy people across ages. It was with a sample-barcoded 5' primer and a J-beta primer mix that a second PCR of roughly 6 to 12 cycles was run. In TCRdb, the 5' RACE reads were re-called with MiXCR into one record per CDR3 protein. The sample has fewer than 1,000,000 distinct CDR3 sequences; around 45% are singletons. Source material: blood. The receptors were gathered from an elderly man in good health.

The genes are TRBV28 and TRBJ2-1, with TRBD2 matching over 11 bases. After removal of 2 bases from V and 8 bases from J, the junction contained 8 bases not matched to a gene. The germline CDR1 and CDR2 sequences are MDHEN and SYDVKM. This CDR3 contains 16 residues. Here the CDR3 reads CASSLVSSGRPDEQFF. The CDR3, as DNA: TGTGCCAGCAGTTTAGTTTCTAGCGGGAGGCCAGATGAGCAGTTCTTC.

This clonotype appeared a single time. A read error may account for a junction end that differs from germline. This chain uses TRBV20-1 with TRBJ2-6, with unresolved D. This CDR3 is 14 amino acids long. Germline V gives CDR1 DFQATT, CDR2 SNEGSKA (reference sequence). CDR3 sequence (DNA): TGCGGTGCTGGTCAGAGAACTGGGGCCAACGTCCTGACTTTC. Translation gives CGAGQRTGANVLTF.

The chain recombines TRBV5-1 with TRBJ2-1, with a possible D match to TRBD2 (5 bases). The CDR3 runs 15 residues. V lost 4 bases, J lost 7 bases, and 18 bases lay in between. The germline V gene has CDR1 SGHRS and CDR2 YFSETQ. This CDR3 reads CASSQESGGGNEQFF. In nucleotides, the CDR3 is TGCGCCAGCAGCCAAGAATCGGGCGGAGGTAATGAGCAGTTCTTC.

This clonotype appeared a few times. The rearrangement joins TRBV4-3 to TRBJ1-4; D is unclear. This CDR3 comprises 16 residues. CDR1 and CDR2 (germline): LGHNA, YSLEER. V was clipped by 1 base and J by 0 bases, with 9 bases between them. This chain's CDR3 is CASSQGLSATNEKLFF. The CDR3 DNA follows: TGCGCCAGCAGCCAAGGCCTTAGCGCAACTAATGAAAAACTGTTTTTT.

This clonotype was seen a single time. The chain links TRBV28 to TRBJ2-7; tentatively, D is TRBD2 (6 bases). The germline V and J ends were trimmed by 4 bases and 7 bases, with 17 bases remaining between them. This CDR3 has 14 amino acids. The germline V gene has CDR1 MDHEN and CDR2 SYDVKM. CDR3 protein: CASSYGRQKNEQYF. The CDR3 DNA reads TGTGCCAGCAGTTATGGGAGGCAGAAAAATGAGCAGTACTTC.

Comments on this clonotype: This could be a read error, since a much larger clone is one nucleotide away. This chain links TRBV7-9 with TRBJ2-7, with a possible D match to TRBD1 (7 bases). Germline CDR1 SEHNR, CDR2 FQNEAQ (reference sequence). The CDR3 has 15 amino acids. Trimming took 5 bases from V and 7 from J, leaving 21 bases between them. CDR3 nucleotides: TGTGCCAGCAGCGGCGGGACAGCCATATACAATGAGCAGTACTTC. Encoded protein: CASSGGTAIYNEQYF.

This chain uses TRBV6-5 with TRBJ1-1; 8 bases map to TRBD1. Germline loops: CDR1 MNHEY, CDR2 SVGAGI. CDR3 size: 15 residues. Losses at the gene ends were 5 bases for V and 7 bases for J; bases not matched to a gene: 12. In DNA form, the CDR3 reads TGTGCCAGCAGTCTCGCTCAGGGGGCGGGCATTGAAGCTTTCTTT. This sequence encodes CASSLAQGAGIEAFF.